This T cell receptor (beta chain) was identified in a study of naive and memory T cell subsets. General study findings and limits: The RNA method is potentially sensitive to activation and differentiation changes.

The library had UMIs added by 3' ligation of an oligonucleotide to TCR cDNA. Adult healthy volunteers gave 2.5 ml peripheral blood for whole-blood RNA. Reverse transcription used DNase-treated unsorted total RNA, aiming for roughly 1 to 1,100 ng. Four PCR rounds used nested alpha and beta constant region primers plus the SP2 primer. Blood and skin TCR RNA was reverse transcribed with alpha and beta constant primers. TCRdb re-called the 5' RACE reads through MiXCR, storing one row per CDR3 protein. The data show tens of thousands of distinct CDR3 sequences, around 17% seen once. This clonotype was detected only a few times. As yet, its antigen is unknown. A junction end diverges from the germline sequence, so it may reflect a read error. This clonotype was sampled from a female donor in good health.

DNA of the CDR3: TGTGCCACCAGTGCTTTGACCGGGGAGCTGTTTTTT. Its protein product is CATSALTGELFF. This chain uses TRBV24-1 with TRBJ2-2; D is unclear. The CDR3 is 12 amino acids. CDR1 KGHDR and CDR2 SFDVKD come from the germline V gene.